Presented here are 21 T cell receptor beta chains from one specimen sequenced in a study of blood T cell repertoires in COVID-19. Method: immunoSEQ multiplex PCR; TCRdb's copy keeps in-frame clones and lacks some. This table holds roughly 79,000 clones, 82% found once. Sequencing was carried out using peripheral blood. These receptors originate from a human donor in a cohort sampled during active COVID-19.

This sequence joins TRBV19 and TRBJ1-1; 7 bases line up with TRBD1. The CDR3 sequence is 12 residues long. Germline trimming cut 7 bases from V and 4 bases from J; bases unmatched to any gene: 3. The germline V gene has CDR1 LNHDA and CDR2 SQIVND (reference sequence). DNA of the CDR3: TGTGCCAGTAAAAGGGGGCCCACTGAAGCTTTCTTT. Residues: CASKRGPTEAFF.

V is TRBV5-6 and J is TRBJ1-1; 7 bases map to TRBD1. The V and J ends lost 3 bases and 3 bases, in that order; junction bases with no gene match: 14. In germline, CDR1 is SGHDT, CDR2 YYEEEE. The CDR3 contains 17 residues. CDR3 sequence (DNA): TGTGCCAGCAGCTCGGACAGGTGGGGTTTTGGGGACACTGAAGCTTTCTTT. Its translation: CASSSDRWGFGDTEAFF.

The chain is built from TRBV7-9 and TRBJ2-7; D is unresolved. The V end was cut by 5 bases, the J end by 5 bases, with 4 bases between. CDR3 size: 10 residues. From germline, CDR1 is SEHNR and CDR2 FQNEAQ (reference sequence). The DNA for the CDR3 is TGTGCCAGCAGCCCAGACGAGCAGTACTTC. This translates into CASSPDEQYF.

On this clone itself: The same CDR3 is also encoded by other DNA sequences in this sample. The gene calls are TRBV18 and TRBJ2-7; D may be TRBD1 (6 bases). Germline V gives CDR1 KGHSH, CDR2 LQKENI. The CDR3 loop spans 14 amino acids. V lost 3 bases, J lost 0 bases, and 9 bases lay in between. CDR3 DNA: TGTGCCAGCTCACCCGCGGACAGCTCCTACGAGCAGTACTTC. Translation gives CASSPADSSYEQYF.

The genes are TRBV4-3 and TRBJ1-5; D might be TRBD1 (6 bases). In germline, CDR1 is LGHNA, CDR2 YSLEER. V was cut by 4 bases and J by 4 bases, with 14 bases left in between. The CDR3 extends over 15 amino acids. CDR3 sequence (DNA): TGCGCCAGCAGCCTTTACAGGGATCCTAATCAGCCCCAGCATTTT. Encoded protein: CASSLYRDPNQPQHF.

This clone was seen a handful of times. The chain carries TRBV2 and TRBJ2-7; tentatively, D is TRBD1 (5 bases). Trimming pared 6 bases from V and 3 bases from J, leaving 9 bases between. Germline V gene data show CDR1 as SNHLY and CDR2 as FYNNEI. This CDR3 is built from 12 residues. CDR3 amino acids: CASSATVYEQYF. As DNA, the CDR3 is TGTGCCAGCAGCGCGACAGTCTACGAGCAGTACTTC.

This clone has just one count. V and J are TRBV6-5 and TRBJ2-5, with 7 bases fitting TRBD1. The CDR3 spans 12 residues. J gave up 4 bases and V 6 bases, and 2 bases lay outside the gene matches. Germline CDR1 is MNHEY and CDR2 is SVGAGI. CDR3 sequence: CASRAGGETQYF. CDR3 nucleotides: TGTGCCAGCAGGGCAGGGGGAGAGACCCAGTACTTC.

The chain carries TRBV9 and TRBJ1-1, with 8 bases lining up with TRBD1. V gave up 4 bases and J gave up 11 bases; unmatched junction bases: 7. Per germline, CDR1 SGDLS and CDR2 YYNGEE. The length of the CDR3 is 12 residues. The DNA for the CDR3 is TGTGCCAGCAGCCCCAAGGACAGGGAGGCTTTCTTT. Translated: CASSPKDREAFF.

This chain connects TRBV9 to TRBJ2-5; D remains unclear. CDR1 is SGDLS, CDR2 YYNGEE, per germline. The CDR3 is made up of 15 amino acids. V was trimmed by 0 bases and J by 4 bases, leaving 13 bases between them. The CDR3, as DNA: TGTGCCAGCAGCGTAGATGGGCCCCCCGGAGAGACCCAGTACTTC. Its translation: CASSVDGPPGETQYF.

The rearrangement uses TRBV7-9 and TRBJ2-7; tentatively, D is TRBD1 (5 bases). Trimming took off 0 bases at V and 6 bases at J, with 18 bases between the two ends. Looked up from germline, CDR1 is SEHNR and CDR2 is FQNEAQ (reference sequence). CDR3 length: 16 amino acids. Written as DNA, the CDR3 is TGTGCCAGCAGCTTAGCGGATGGGCTGGGAACAGGCGAGCAGTACTTC. It yields the protein CASSLADGLGTGEQYF.

V is TRBV6-5 and J is TRBJ2-7, with a possible D match to TRBD1 (5 bases). Trimming removed 10 bases from V and 1 base from J, with 14 bases in between. The CDR3 has 13 amino acids. CDR1 MNHEY and CDR2 SVGAGI come from the germline V gene. The CDR3 coding sequence is TGTGCCACTACCTACGACAGATCCTACGAGCAGTACTTC. The encoded protein is CATTYDRSYEQYF.

This clone has only a few counts. The chain combines TRBV5-6 with TRBJ1-2, with a weak D call TRBD1 (5 bases). The CDR3 is 15 amino acids. With 4 bases removed from V and 4 bases from J, the gap between germline ends came to 17 bases. Germline V gene lookup returns CDR1 SGHDT and CDR2 YYEEEE. CDR3 nucleotide sequence: TGTGCCAGCAGCCCACGCGCGACAGCCATCTATGGCTACACCTTC. This gives the protein CASSPRATAIYGYTF.

V and J are TRBV24-1 and TRBJ1-2, with no clear D. The CDR3 has 14 amino acids. V lost 3 bases and J lost 7, with 14 bases in between. Germline V gene lookup returns CDR1 KGHDR and CDR2 SFDVKD. The CDR3 loop is CATSDTTKVSGYTF. CDR3 DNA: TGTGCCACCAGTGATACAACAAAAGTCAGTGGCTACACCTTC.

This clone was counted a single time. The V call is TRBV6-5, the J call TRBJ1-1; D remains unclear. V was clipped by 2 bases and J by 0 bases, with 7 bases between them. This CDR3 region has 14 residues. Germline V gene lookup returns CDR1 MNHEY and CDR2 SVGAGI. The CDR3 loop is CASSYGGLNTEAFF. The CDR3 DNA is TGTGCCAGCAGTTACGGAGGGTTGAACACTGAAGCTTTCTTT.

This rearrangement joins TRBV19 to TRBJ1-3; D ambiguous. V lost 3 bases to trimming and J lost 4 bases, with 13 bases between them. The CDR3 spans 15 residues. The germline gives CDR1 LNHDA, CDR2 SQIVND (reference sequence). DNA of the CDR3: TGTGCCAGTAGTATCGTAACCGGAGGAGGAAACACCATATATTTT. Protein product: CASSIVTGGGNTIYF.

The chain links TRBV11-2 to TRBJ2-3; weak D call: TRBD2 (7 bases). V gave up 5 bases and J gave up 6 bases, with 27 bases separating them. This CDR3 is 18 amino acids long. Per germline, CDR1 SGHAT and CDR2 FQNNGV. CDR3 DNA: TGTGCCAGCAGCCTAACACAGGGACGAGCGGGGAGGGTGGATACGCAGTATTTT. Its protein product is CASSLTQGRAGRVDTQYF.

V gene TRBV5-6 combines with J gene TRBJ2-2, with 9 bases fitting TRBD2. The CDR3 sequence is 12 residues long. Germline V gene lookup returns CDR1 SGHDT and CDR2 YYEEEE. V gave up 2 bases and J gave up 15 bases; unmatched junction bases: 5. The CDR3 bases are TGTGCCAGCAGCTTACCTAGCGGGGTAATGTTTTTT. Translated, it gives CASSLPSGVMFF.

The rearrangement links TRBV3-1 (or the pseudogene TRBV3-2) to TRBJ2-3, with 8 nucleotides matching TRBD2. After removal of 2 bases from V and 1 base from J, the junction contained 2 bases not matched to a gene. CDR3 length equals 15 residues. CDR1 and CDR2 (germline): LGHDT, YNNKEL (reference sequence). The CDR3 sequence is CASSQPAGGTDTQYF. CDR3 in DNA: TGTGCCAGCAGCCAACCAGCGGGGGGCACAGATACGCAGTATTTT.

This rearrangement joins TRBV11-1 to TRBJ1-1; 8 bases line up with TRBD1. Germline-derived CDR1 and CDR2 are SGHAT and FQDESV (reference sequence). V gave up 0 bases and J gave up 4 bases; unmatched junction bases: 4. The CDR3 totals 15 residues. The DNA of the CDR3 is TGTGCCAGCAGCTTAGCGCCAGGGGGCGGCACTGAAGCTTTCTTT. This codes for CASSLAPGGGTEAFF.

The chain carries TRBV27 and TRBJ2-5, with 10 positions matching TRBD1. The CDR3 is made up of 14 amino acids. CDR1 and CDR2 from the germline V gene are MNHEY and SMNVEV (reference sequence). The ends lost 2 bases at V and 5 bases at J; junction bases unmatched: 2. As DNA, the CDR3 is TGTGCCAGCAGTTTACCGGGACAGGGGGAGACCCAGTACTTC. Translating gives CASSLPGQGETQYF.

The J gene is TRBJ1-5, the V gene TRBV6-2 or TRBV6-3; D is possibly TRBD1 (6 bases). Deletions cut 2 bases from V and 0 bases from J, with 14 bases between. CDR3 length: 17 residues. CDR1 and CDR2 from the germline V gene are MNHEY and SVGEGT. The CDR3 DNA is TGTGCCAGCAGTTACGCTCGGACAGCCCATAGCAATCAGCCCCAGCATTTT. Its protein product is CASSYARTAHSNQPQHF.